Listed here are 23 T cell receptor beta chains from one sample, sequenced in a study of identical twins. TCRdb fed the 5' RACE reads into MiXCR, producing one record per CDR3 protein. The sample gives some 96,000 distinct CDR3 sequences, about 6.1% of which show up once; about an eighth is in the top ten. Material for sequencing was memory T cells sorted from blood. These receptors were taken from a woman between 45 and 65 years old in good health.

This chain links TRBV20-1 with TRBJ2-5; D is ambiguous. The CDR3 spans 15 residues. V was trimmed by 0 bases and J by 2 bases, leaving 13 bases between them. Germline V gives CDR1 DFQATT, CDR2 SNEGSKA (reference sequence). CDR3 residues: CSARDRNPLQETQYF. The CDR3 DNA sequence: TGCAGTGCTAGAGATAGGAACCCCCTTCAAGAGACCCAGTACTTC.

For the CDR3, the DNA is TGCGCCAGCAGCTTGGCCGGCCAGGGCCTTCGCTACGAGCAGTACTTC. Translating gives CASSLAGQGLRYEQYF. V and J are TRBV5-1 and TRBJ2-7, with D possibly matching TRBD1 (5 bases). CDR1 is SGHRS and CDR2 is YFSETQ in the germline V gene. The CDR3 contains 16 residues. Between the trimmed V and J ends, which lost 0 bases and 3 bases, there was a span of 16 bases.

There are a few counts of this clonotype. In DNA form, the CDR3 reads TGCAGTGCTAGCGGGACCGATCTTGAAGCTTTCTTT. Translated, it gives CSASGTDLEAFF. This sequence joins TRBV20-1 and TRBJ1-1; TRBD1 is a possible D gene (5 bases). Looked up from germline, CDR1 is DFQATT and CDR2 is SNEGSKA (reference sequence). CDR3 length equals 12 residues. V was trimmed by 3 bases and J by 7 bases, leaving 12 bases between them.

There are a few counts of this clonotype. In DNA, the CDR3 is TGTGCCAGCAGTTTAGGGGGGGCCGGTAACTATGGCTACACCTTC. Translated: CASSLGGAGNYGYTF. J is TRBJ1-2 and V is TRBV12-3 or TRBV12-4, with TRBD1 as a possible D gene (6 bases). V dropped 1 base and J dropped 1 base, with 10 bases sitting between them. CDR3 length: 15 residues.

J is TRBJ2-1 and V is TRBV6-6; D call uncertain. From germline, CDR1 is MNHNY and CDR2 SVGAGI (reference sequence). The V gene lost 4 bases and the J gene lost 15 bases, with 13 bases spanning the gap. CDR3 length: 11 amino acids. CDR3 nucleotide sequence: TGTGCCAGCAGTTCTCAACAGCCTCCGTTCTTC. This gives the protein CASSSQQPPFF.

This clonotype was seen many times. The chain links TRBV20-1 to TRBJ2-3; 12 bases fit TRBD2. The CDR3 is 13 amino acids. Germline assignment: CDR1 DFQATT and CDR2 SNEGSKA (reference sequence). Trimming at V came to 1 base and at J to 14 bases, leaving 7 bases not matched to a gene. CDR3 protein: CSARAGLAGGRYF. The DNA for the CDR3 is TGCAGTGCTAGAGCGGGCCTAGCGGGAGGGCGGTATTTT.

At least ten counts were recorded for this clonotype. The genes are TRBV6-4 and TRBJ2-1; 7 bases match TRBD2. Unmatched junction bases numbered 11, after V lost 4 bases and J lost 8 bases. CDR3 length: 15 amino acids. Germline V gene data show CDR1 as MRHNA and CDR2 as SNTAGT. The CDR3 region is CASSGQAGIGDEQFF. The CDR3 coding sequence is TGTGCCAGCAGTGGACAAGCGGGAATTGGAGATGAGCAGTTCTTC.

This clonotype was recorded at least ten times. The chain combines TRBV20-1 with TRBJ1-5; 7 nucleotides match TRBD1. Trimming at V came to 3 bases and at J to 1 base, leaving 3 bases not matched to a gene. Germline CDR1 reads DFQATT; CDR2 reads SNEGSKA (reference sequence). CDR3 size: 14 residues. The CDR3 DNA reads as TGCAGTGCTAGCCGGGACAGCAGCAATCAGCCCCAGCATTTT. Its protein is CSASRDSSNQPQHF.

The sample holds many counts of this clonotype. V is TRBV14 and J is TRBJ2-7; a possible D gene is TRBD1 (6 bases). This CDR3 is 13 amino acids long. The V end was cut by 5 bases, the J end by 6 bases, with 14 bases between. Germline V gene sequence: CDR1 SGHDN, CDR2 FVKESK. The CDR3 coding sequence is TGTGCCAGCAGCTACTGGAGAGGGGGCGAGCAGTACTTC. Translating gives CASSYWRGGEQYF.

This clonotype has at least ten counts. The chain employs TRBV7-6 and TRBJ2-3; D is ambiguous. With 2 bases removed from V and 2 bases from J, the gap between germline ends came to 8 bases. The germline CDR1 and CDR2 sequences are SGHVS and FNYEAQ. This CDR3 is 14 amino acids long. The CDR3 is CASSLQDYTDTQYF. CDR3 DNA sequence: TGTGCCAGCAGCTTACAGGATTACACAGATACGCAGTATTTT.

In its sample, this clonotype was seen many times. V gene TRBV24-1 combines with J gene TRBJ2-1; D may be TRBD1 or TRBD2 (7 bases each). The CDR3 contains 15 residues. V was shortened by 3 bases and J by 6 bases, with 14 bases between the two germline ends. Germline CDR1 and CDR2: KGHDR and SFDVKD. The CDR3 nucleotides are TGTGCCACCAGTGATCTTGGCAGGGGGGGCAATGAGCAGTTCTTC. Translated: CATSDLGRGGNEQFF.

The table lists this clonotype with a few counts. This chain connects TRBV6-2 or TRBV6-3 to TRBJ2-1; TRBD2 matches at 10 bases. CDR3 length: 18 amino acids. CDR1 and CDR2 (germline): MNHEY, SVGEGT. V lost 2 bases, J lost 7 bases, and 14 bases stayed unmatched. The CDR3 region is CASSYNLASGREPNEQFF. The CDR3 bases are TGTGCCAGCAGTTACAATTTGGCTAGCGGGAGAGAACCAAATGAGCAGTTCTTC.

This clonotype was seen at least ten times. This chain links TRBV29-1 with TRBJ2-1, with D possibly matching TRBD2 (6 bases). Germline lookup yields CDR1 SQVTM and CDR2 ANQGSEA. V was shortened by 3 bases and J by 9 bases, with 18 bases between the two germline ends. This CDR3 region has 14 residues. CDR3 residues: CSVDRGMGIAEQFF. DNA of the CDR3: TGCAGCGTTGATCGGGGGATGGGAATCGCTGAGCAGTTCTTC.

This chain links TRBV6-5 with TRBJ1-3, with D perhaps TRBD1 (5 bases). The CDR3 is 13 amino acids. Germline V gene data show CDR1 as MNHEY and CDR2 as SVGAGI. Trimming removed 5 bases from V and 6 bases from J, with 11 bases in between. The CDR3 is CASSPGGENTIYF. The CDR3 DNA follows: TGTGCCAGCAGTCCGGGGGGGGAAAACACCATATATTTT.

This clonotype was observed many times. The chain carries TRBV12-3 or TRBV12-4 and TRBJ2-6, with 10 positions matching TRBD1. The CDR3 length is 17 residues. With V trimmed by 3 bases and J by 1 base, 3 bases remained unmatched. CDR3 in amino acids: CASSFDRGRSGANVLTF. The CDR3 DNA reads TGTGCCAGCAGTTTTGACAGGGGGCGATCTGGGGCCAACGTCCTGACTTTC.

This clonotype was observed many times. This chain links TRBV25-1 with TRBJ2-1; D might be TRBD1 (7 bases). Trimming pared 0 bases from V and 10 bases from J, leaving 19 bases between. The CDR3 runs 16 residues. CDR1 is MGHDK, CDR2 SYGVNS, per germline. In DNA form, the CDR3 reads TGTGCCAGCAGTGAATACCTCTCAGGCCAGGGGGGCGAGCAGTTCTTC. The encoded protein is CASSEYLSGQGGEQFF.

This clonotype was observed at least ten times. The chain links TRBV12-3 or TRBV12-4 to TRBJ2-2, with TRBD1 matching 7 bases. The CDR3 extends over 15 amino acids. Germline trimming cut 6 bases from V and 1 base from J; bases unmatched to any gene: 5. This CDR3 reads CASSLGQRNTGELFF. Here the CDR3 DNA reads TGTGCCAGCAGCCTGGGACAGCGGAACACCGGGGAGCTGTTTTTT.

This clonotype was seen repeatedly, ten times or more. The rearrangement joins TRBV5-1 to TRBJ1-1; TRBD1 matches 7 bases. Unmatched junction bases numbered 10, after V lost 4 bases and J lost 4 bases. Germline V lookup: CDR1 SGHRS, CDR2 YFSETQ. This CDR3 has 15 residues. CDR3 nucleotide sequence: TGCGCCAGCAGCAGAGCAACAGGGGTGGGCACTGAAGCTTTCTTT. Its protein product is CASSRATGVGTEAFF. The whole variable domain, filled in from reference TRBV5-1 and TRBJ1-1, reads KAGVTQTPRYLIKTRGQQVTLSCSPISGHRSVSWYQQTPGQGLQFLFEYFSETQRNKGNFPGRFSGRQFSNSRSEMNVSTLELGDSALYLCASSRATGVGTEAFFGQGTRLTVV.

This clonotype came up a few times. This chain connects TRBV5-6 to TRBJ2-1; 9 bases are shared with TRBD2. This CDR3 has 16 residues. Germline trimming cut 0 bases from V and 9 bases from J; bases unmatched to any gene: 10. Germline CDR1 SGHDT, CDR2 YYEEEE. CDR3 DNA: TGTGCCAGCAGCTTGGGCAGCGGGAGGACTTTGGGTGAGCAGTTCTTC. The encoded protein is CASSLGSGRTLGEQFF. Together with reference TRBV5-6 and TRBJ2-1, the CDR3 gives the full variable domain: DAGVTQSPTHLIKTRGQQVTLRCSPKSGHDTVSWYQQALGQGPQFIFQYYEEEERQRGNFPDRFSGHQFPNYSSELNVNALLLGDSALYLCASSLGSGRTLGEQFFGPGTRLTVL.

This clonotype was seen at least ten times. The rearrangement links TRBV20-1 to TRBJ2-1; D is perhaps TRBD1 or TRBD2 (5 bases each). Germline values: CDR1 DFQATT, CDR2 SNEGSKA (reference sequence). CDR3 length: 14 residues. The V end was cut by 5 bases, the J end by 0 bases, with 11 bases between. The CDR3 bases are TGCAGTGCTCTTGGGACGTACTCCTACAATGAGCAGTTCTTC. Protein: CSALGTYSYNEQFF.

In its sample, this clonotype was seen many times. The chain is built from TRBV9 and TRBJ1-3; the D gene is possibly TRBD1 (6 bases). This CDR3 is built from 13 residues. Trimming removed 8 bases from V and 6 bases from J, with 15 bases in between. CDR1 is SGDLS, CDR2 YYNGEE, per germline. CDR3: CASTRDNQNTIYF. In nucleotides, the CDR3 is TGTGCCAGTACCCGGGACAATCAAAACACCATATATTTT.

Many counts were recorded for this clonotype. This sequence joins TRBV12-3 or TRBV12-4 and TRBJ2-3, with 7 bases fitting TRBD2. J gave up 3 bases and V 7 bases, and 16 bases lay outside the gene matches. The CDR3 extends over 17 amino acids. The chain's CDR3 is CASTLRGGGERTDTQYF. CDR3 nucleotide sequence: TGTGCCAGCACCCTGAGGGGCGGGGGTGAAAGGACAGATACGCAGTATTTT.

The chain has TRBV27 and TRBJ2-2; 15 nucleotides line up with TRBD2. Germline V CDR1 and CDR2: MNHEY, SMNVEV (reference sequence). This CDR3 contains 19 residues. Unmatched junction bases numbered 8, after V lost 4 bases and J lost 2 bases. CDR3 loop: CASSSPGLAGGFNTGELFF. For the CDR3, the DNA is TGTGCCAGCAGTTCCCCGGGACTAGCGGGAGGATTTAACACCGGGGAGCTGTTTTTT.